The 28 T cell receptor beta chains presented below share a single source sample, sequenced in a study of response to subunit inactivated influenza vaccine. TCRdb called the RT-PCR reads again in MiXCR, with one record for every CDR3 protein. This table holds more than 450,000 distinct CDR3 sequences, around 11% found once. These sequences were also reported in another study, on T cells expressing NK-cell markers. That work states: TCR beta cDNA was generated via 5'RACE template switching incorporating UMIs.

The sequencing used PBMCs from blood, collected on the day of vaccination. These receptor sequences come from a man in his fifties or sixties who received an inactivated influenza vaccine.

This clonotype was seen ten or more times. The J gene is TRBJ2-7, the V gene TRBV28; the D gene is possibly TRBD1 (5 bases). The germline V gene has CDR1 MDHEN and CDR2 SYDVKM. Trimming removed 6 bases at V and 0 bases at J, with 15 bases between. This CDR3 comprises 15 residues. In DNA, the CDR3 is TGTGCCAGCAGCTTAGGAAGGGGTAGCTCCTACGAGCAGTACTTC. Its translation: CASSLGRGSSYEQYF.

The sample holds a few counts of this clonotype. This sequence joins TRBV6-2 or TRBV6-3 and TRBJ2-5; 8 positions agree with TRBD1. V lost 5 bases, J lost 6 bases, and 8 bases stayed unmatched. Germline V gene data show CDR1 as MNHEY and CDR2 as SVGEGT. The CDR3 length is 14 residues. Here the CDR3 reads CASSQQGGKKTQYF. The CDR3 DNA is TGTGCCAGCAGTCAACAGGGGGGCAAAAAGACCCAGTACTTC.

This clonotype was detected only a few times. V is TRBV27 and J is TRBJ2-7, with D perhaps matching TRBD2 (6 bases). Trimming shortened V by 4 bases and J by 4 bases, and 14 bases separated the two germline ends. The CDR3 consists of 14 residues. The germline V gene encodes CDR1 MNHEY and CDR2 SMNVEV (reference sequence). The CDR3 loop is CASSWSFGLYEQYF. The CDR3, as DNA: TGTGCCAGCAGTTGGAGTTTCGGACTATACGAGCAGTACTTC.

This clonotype was counted at least ten times. The chain carries TRBV5-1 and TRBJ2-5, with D hard to call. Germline V gene data show CDR1 as SGHRS and CDR2 as YFSETQ. Trimming stripped 1 base from V and 3 bases from J, with 7 bases between. This CDR3 has 13 residues. CDR3 residues: CASSLRTEETQYF. Here the CDR3 DNA reads TGCGCCAGCAGCTTGAGGACGGAAGAGACCCAGTACTTC.

This clonotype was counted only a few times. The chain joins TRBV12-3 or TRBV12-4 to TRBJ2-7; 7 bases match TRBD1. V lost 3 bases, J lost 4 bases, and 6 bases stayed unmatched. The CDR3 length is 14 residues. Here the CDR3 reads CASSFPGGEYEQYF. CDR3 nucleotides: TGTGCCAGCAGTTTCCCAGGGGGAGAGTACGAGCAGTACTTC.

This clonotype was found many times. This chain connects TRBV28 to TRBJ2-4; 8 nucleotides line up with TRBD2. The junction had 10 bases not matched to a gene; V was cut back by 3 bases and J by 6 bases. Germline CDR1 reads MDHEN; CDR2 reads SYDVKM. The CDR3 is 16 amino acids. CDR3: CASSFPGGEIVNIQYF. CDR3 bases: TGTGCCAGCAGTTTCCCGGGGGGGGAAATAGTAAACATTCAGTACTTC.

In this sample, this clonotype turned up a few times. The chain employs TRBV19 and TRBJ2-1; 13 positions agree with TRBD2. There are 17 residues in the CDR3. V was pared by 5 bases and J by 3 bases, with 7 bases of the junction left unmatched. Germline loops: CDR1 LNHDA, CDR2 SQIVND (reference sequence). This CDR3 is CASSDTGTSGVYNEQFF. CDR3 coding DNA: TGTGCCAGTAGTGACACCGGGACTAGCGGGGTCTACAATGAGCAGTTCTTC. Together with reference TRBV19 and TRBJ2-1, the CDR3 gives the full variable domain: DGGITQSPKYLFRKEGQNVTLSCEQNLNHDAMYWYRQDPGQGLRLIYYSQIVNDFQKGDIAEGYSVSREKKESFPLTVTSAQKNPTAFYLCASSDTGTSGVYNEQFFGPGTRLTVL.

There are a few counts of this clonotype. The chain couples TRBV11-1 to TRBJ2-7; 10 nucleotides agree with TRBD2. CDR3 length: 16 residues. Germline CDR1 SGHAT, CDR2 FQDESV (reference sequence). With V trimmed by 5 bases and J by 4 bases, 11 bases remained unmatched. DNA of the CDR3: TGTGCCAGCAGCCTCAGTCAGCCTAGCGGGGGATACGAGCAGTACTTC. It translates to CASSLSQPSGGYEQYF.

This clonotype was detected a few times. The rearrangement links TRBV28 to TRBJ1-6; no clear D gene. Trimming stripped 10 bases from V and 1 base from J, with 14 bases between. Looked up from germline, CDR1 is MDHEN and CDR2 is SYDVKM. CDR3 length: 15 residues. The CDR3 sequence: CATQLAESYNSPLHF. The CDR3 DNA reads TGTGCCACCCAATTGGCGGAGTCCTATAATTCACCCCTCCACTTT.

The sample holds a few counts of this clonotype. The J gene is TRBJ2-1, the V gene TRBV7-2; D not certain. Germline lookup yields CDR1 SGHTA and CDR2 FQGNSA. The CDR3 runs 16 residues. Trimming stripped 7 bases from V and 3 bases from J, with 19 bases between. The CDR3 sequence is CASTLPGLGYYNEQFF. The CDR3, as DNA: TGTGCCAGCACCCTGCCAGGCCTAGGATACTACAATGAGCAGTTCTTC.

V usage is TRBV7-9 and J usage is TRBJ1-2; the D is unclear. This CDR3 is built from 14 residues. The germline V and J ends were trimmed by 3 bases and 2 bases, with 10 bases remaining between them. Germline lookup yields CDR1 SEHNR and CDR2 FQNEAQ (reference sequence). The CDR3 spells CASSLADVNYGYTF. CDR3 nucleotide sequence: TGTGCCAGCAGCTTGGCTGACGTGAACTATGGCTACACCTTC.

V usage is TRBV12-3 or TRBV12-4 and J usage is TRBJ1-5; 10 bases are a match to TRBD1. The CDR3 is made up of 14 amino acids. With 7 bases clipped from V and 5 bases from J, the junction kept 5 bases outside the gene matches. The CDR3 region is CASNDRGRDQPQHF. The CDR3 DNA reads TGTGCCAGCAACGACAGGGGGCGCGATCAGCCCCAGCATTTT.

This clonotype occurred a few times. Here the CDR3 reads CASSLEIDGGGYTF. The CDR3 DNA sequence: TGTGCCAGCAGCTTAGAAATTGACGGTGGTGGCTACACCTTC. This chain connects TRBV11-2 to TRBJ1-2; no reliable D call. Germline CDR1 and CDR2: SGHAT and FQNNGV. The length of the CDR3 is 14 residues. The V and J ends lost 0 bases and 7 bases respectively, with 12 bases between them.

The gene calls are TRBV5-5 and TRBJ2-3; D gene ambiguous. Per germline, CDR1 SGHKS and CDR2 YYEKEE (reference sequence). The CDR3 contains 15 residues. V shed 2 bases and J shed 2 bases, with 12 bases lying between them. The CDR3 sequence is CASSFLAHATDTQYF. In DNA, the CDR3 is TGTGCCAGCAGCTTTTTAGCCCACGCCACAGATACGCAGTATTTT.

This clonotype came up a few times. The V gene is TRBV5-1, the J gene TRBJ2-1; D perhaps matches TRBD1 (5 bases). The germline V and J ends were trimmed by 0 bases and 5 bases, with 9 bases remaining between them. CDR3 size: 14 residues. From germline, CDR1 is SGHRS and CDR2 YFSETQ. The CDR3 spells CASSLATGDNEQFF. In DNA form, the CDR3 reads TGCGCCAGCAGCTTGGCTACAGGAGACAATGAGCAGTTCTTC.

The chain recombines TRBV20-1 with TRBJ2-1; 8 bases are shared with TRBD2. Per the germline V gene, CDR1 is DFQATT and CDR2 is SNEGSKA (reference sequence). The CDR3 sequence is 14 residues long. Trimming took 3 bases from V and 4 from J; bases not matched to a gene: 5. The CDR3 loop is CSASGREIYNEQFF. In nucleotides, the CDR3 is TGCAGTGCTAGCGGGAGGGAGATTTACAATGAGCAGTTCTTC.

The chain carries TRBV6-5 and TRBJ2-2; possible D gene TRBD1, 5 bases. The CDR3 spans 15 residues. The V end lost 0 bases, the J end lost 6 bases, and 11 bases lay between the germline ends. The germline CDR1 and CDR2 sequences are MNHEY and SVGAGI. The CDR3 region is CASSYSVWGPGELFF. In nucleotides, the CDR3 is TGTGCCAGCAGTTACTCGGTATGGGGCCCCGGGGAGCTGTTTTTT.

This clonotype was recorded at least ten times. This CDR3 reads CASSLFPSYEQYF. CDR3 nucleotides: TGTGCCAGCAGTTTATTTCCTTCCTACGAGCAGTACTTC. The chain combines TRBV28 with TRBJ2-7; D unresolved. CDR1 and CDR2 (germline): MDHEN, SYDVKM. CDR3 length equals 13 residues. V dropped 1 base and J dropped 1 base, with 5 bases sitting between them.

The chain joins TRBV29-1 to TRBJ2-1; 8 nucleotides line up with TRBD2. V lost 4 bases, J lost 7 bases, and 6 bases stayed unmatched. Germline CDR1 is SQVTM and CDR2 is ANQGSEA. The CDR3 has 13 amino acids. CDR3 bases: TGCAGCGTTGCGGGAGGGCCAACGAATGAGCAGTTCTTC. It yields the protein CSVAGGPTNEQFF.

This clonotype was recorded many times. This sequence joins TRBV29-1 and TRBJ1-1; D unresolved. Per the germline V gene, CDR1 is SQVTM and CDR2 is ANQGSEA. The V end was cut by 2 bases, the J end by 4 bases, with 14 bases between. The CDR3 spans 14 residues. The CDR3 DNA is TGCAGCGTTGAATGGGGAGGTTTTGGCACTGAAGCTTTCTTT. Its protein product is CSVEWGGFGTEAFF.

This clonotype was recorded a few times. The V call is TRBV20-1, the J call TRBJ2-1, with no clear D. The V end lost 3 bases, the J end lost 3 bases, and 12 bases lay between the germline ends. The CDR3 contains 14 residues. Germline V gene data show CDR1 as DFQATT and CDR2 as SNEGSKA (reference sequence). The CDR3 sequence: CSASPQLGYNEQFF. CDR3 DNA sequence: TGCAGTGCTAGCCCGCAGCTTGGCTACAATGAGCAGTTCTTC.

This clonotype was counted between two and nine times. J is TRBJ2-5 and V is TRBV5-1; 7 nucleotides match TRBD1. Germline CDR1 reads SGHRS; CDR2 reads YFSETQ. The V segment lost 0 bases and the J segment 4 bases; nucleotides outside the gene matches: 12. This CDR3 contains 17 residues. Written as DNA, the CDR3 is TGCGCCAGCAGCTTGGGAACAGGGGAGCGAGGGATAGAGACCCAGTACTTC. Its translation: CASSLGTGERGIETQYF.

The sample holds one count of this clonotype. The V gene is TRBV2, the J gene TRBJ2-7; the match to TRBD2 covers 8 bases. The CDR3 sequence is 14 residues long. Per germline, CDR1 SNHLY and CDR2 FYNNEI. In DNA form, the CDR3 reads TGTGACACCCTTAGGATAGCGGGATTATACGAGCAGTACTTC. Translating gives CDTLRIAGLYEQYF.

The J gene is TRBJ2-7, the V gene TRBV7-2; maybe TRBD2 (6 bases). Trimming pared 7 bases from V and 4 bases from J, leaving 17 bases between. Per germline, CDR1 SGHTA and CDR2 FQGNSA. This CDR3 has 14 residues. The CDR3 sequence is CASTPSGGWYEQYF. In DNA form, the CDR3 reads TGTGCCAGCACCCCATCCGGGGGATGGTACGAGCAGTACTTC.

Regarding this clonotype: One end of the junction is discordant with germline, which a read error may explain. V gene TRBV27 combines with J gene TRBJ2-1, with 9 bases matching TRBD1. CDR3 size: 16 residues. Germline-derived CDR1 and CDR2 are MNHEY and SMNVEV (reference sequence). The CDR3 reads CASRRTTGTGSNDQFF. The CDR3 nucleotides are TGTGCCAGCAGACGGACTACCGGGACAGGGTCGAATGATCAGTTCTTC.

The chain couples TRBV5-1 to TRBJ1-6; a weak D match, TRBD1 (6 bases). The CDR3 spans 14 residues. Germline CDR1 SGHRS, CDR2 YFSETQ. V lost 4 bases and J lost 5, with 10 bases in between. The CDR3: CASSPGHNNSPLHF. DNA for the CDR3: TGCGCCAGCAGCCCGGGACACAATAATTCACCCCTCCACTTT.

This clonotype has a handful of counts. This chain links TRBV7-9 with TRBJ2-5, with unresolved D. Germline CDR1 SEHNR, CDR2 FQNEAQ (reference sequence). The CDR3 length is 15 residues. V lost 1 base, J lost 10 bases, and 19 bases lay in between. This chain's CDR3 is CASSLVPAVTFIQYF. CDR3 in DNA: TGTGCCAGCAGCTTAGTTCCGGCAGTAACGTTTATCCAGTACTTC.

The genes are TRBV28 and TRBJ2-7, with D perhaps TRBD1 (7 bases). The CDR3 is 16 amino acids. Trimming left V 0 bases short and J 3 bases short, with 15 bases between. Germline CDR1 MDHEN, CDR2 SYDVKM. The CDR3, as DNA: TGTGCCAGCAGTTTATGGTTGGCAGGGGGGAACTACGAGCAGTACTTC. It translates to CASSLWLAGGNYEQYF.